This T cell receptor beta chain was identified in a study of siplizumab effects on memory and regulatory T cells (dated by TCRdb to the late 2010s). As for the study more broadly: The effect of the anti-CD2 antibody siplizumab on alloreactive T-cell subsets was examined in allogeneic mixed lymphocyte reactions constructed from human PBMCs. The study at large found these results: A naive or memory phenotype could not be assigned to roughly 75-96% of proliferating CD4+ or CD8+ clones. Compared with memory T cells, unstimulated naive T cells appeared more diverse, and naive cells seemed to make a substantial contribution to the alloresponse. Among mappable alloreactive CD4+ clones, an average Treg-derived fraction of roughly 71% was observed with siplizumab, compared with roughly 25% in control reactions. Siplizumab significantly reduced the cumulative frequency of alloreactive sequences traceable to unstimulated CD4+ memory T cells. Because sequences below about 10^-5 frequency were poorly captured, only a minor fraction of alloreactive clones could be mapped to unstimulated subsets. The suppressive function of proliferating Tregs from siplizumab cultures was not functionally confirmed.

Libraries were prepared through the immunoSEQ multiplex PCR assay. Around 94,000 TCR templates per sample were assayed on the deep sequencing platform. Genomic DNA extracted from sorted T cells was used for TCRbeta CDR3 sequencing. In the original analysis: The R programming language was used for clonal analysis of TCRbeta CDR3 data. Unstimulated samples were compared with post-reaction CFSE-low samples to define alloreactive CD4+ and CD8+ clones. Alloreactive CD4+ clones were assigned to regulatory or non-regulatory origin by matching sequences to sorted unstimulated Treg and non-Treg repertoires. TCRdb obtained this table from immuneACCESS and retained in-frame rearrangements with V and J assigned. These tables miss some clones; where compared with another copy, unresolved V genes account for less than half of the shortfall, and the remainder is unexplained. V and J calls and clone size are given by that table; D and trimming were obtained from the DNA. The sample table holds 75,000 to 100,000 clones, of which roughly 94% were seen once. In total, the top ten clones hold approximately 1.5% of the sample.

About this clone itself: No cognate antigen has been identified for it. No per-base quality is available; no much larger clone lies one base away.

Sorted unstimulated T cells, along with proliferating T cells recovered from mixed lymphocyte reactions, underwent TCRbeta CDR3 sequencing. Fresh whole blood from approximately 10 HLA-typed healthy donors was used to isolate PBMCs. To map where alloreactive clones came from, CD4+ non-regulatory T cells in the unstimulated state were FACS-sorted. The CDR3 runs 17 residues from the cysteine to the phenylalanine. Only the CDR3 portion is preserved as DNA: 51 bases, with reading frame beginning at the first base. According to the germline V gene (reference sequence), CDR1 reads SEHNR and CDR2 reads FQNEAQ. A distance of 21 bases separates the germline ends of V and J, which lose 2 bases and 7 bases respectively.

This chain is built from TRBV7-9 and TRBJ2-1, with a weak D call of TRBD2 (6 bases match). The source of this sequence is a human donor in good health. The sequenced sample consisted of non-Treg CD4+ T cells sorted from blood. According to the study, the label for this sample's cell subset or site signals: FACS-sorted unstimulated CD4+ non-regulatory T cells. The encoded CDR3 is CASSLLRLGGIQNEQFF. The DNA reads TGTGCCAGCAGCTTACTTAGACTCGGGGGTATACAAAATGAGCAGTTCTTC.